This is a list of T cell receptor beta chains from one sample in a study of blood T cells in healthy people across ages. In TCRdb, the 5' RACE reads were re-called with MiXCR into one record per CDR3 protein. The sample includes roughly 830,000 distinct CDR3 sequences, around 68% of them seen just once. Sequenced sample: blood. These receptors were collected from a man between 25 and 39 years old in good health. The CDR3 runs from the conserved cysteine through the conserved F or W. A D gene is named only where the DNA matches it firmly. Where a row states a size, it is once, few, many or the class of an expanded clone; other rows omit it.

J,V,D,size,length,CDR3,DNA
TRBJ1-2,TRBV18,NA,few,12,CASSPPQYGYTF,TGTGCCAGCTCACCACCTCAATATGGCTACACCTTC
TRBJ2-5,TRBV7-2,TRBD2,NA,18,CASSLESSGGGLIETQYF,TGTGCCAGCAGCTTAGAGTCTAGCGGGGGCGGTTTAATTGAGACCCAGTACTTC
TRBJ2-3,TRBV9,NA,NA,16,CASSVDKDPRGDTQYF,TGTGCCAGCAGCGTAGACAAAGACCCCCGGGGAGATACGCAGTATTTT
TRBJ2-1,TRBV7-9,TRBD2,NA,15,CASSPGGVLNNEQFF,TGTGCCAGCAGCCCCGGGGGGGTTCTGAACAATGAGCAGTTCTTC
TRBJ2-3,TRBV6-2/TRBV6-3,NA,NA,15,CASRRLSESTDTQYF,TGTGCCAGCAGAAGGCTGAGCGAAAGCACAGATACGCAGTATTTT
TRBJ2-3,TRBV2,NA,NA,19,CASSELRGLGAGLTDTQYF,TGTGCCAGCAGTGAACTAAGAGGTCTAGGGGCCGGCTTAACAGATACGCAGTATTTT
TRBJ1-5,TRBV7-2,NA,NA,15,CASSLNLGGNQPQHF,TGTGCCAGCAGCTTAAATTTAGGGGGCAATCAGCCCCAGCATTTT
TRBJ1-2,TRBV20-1,NA,NA,11,CSARAAYGYTF,TGCAGTGCTAGGGCGGCGTATGGCTACACCTTC
TRBJ2-4,TRBV6-1,NA,NA,12,CASSELGNIQYF,TGTGCCAGCAGTGAGTTGGGAAACATTCAGTACTTC
TRBJ1-1,TRBV29-1,NA,NA,14,CSVEDLARGTEAFF,TGCAGCGTTGAAGATTTGGCCCGGGGCACTGAAGCTTTCTTT
TRBJ2-5,TRBV10-3,TRBD1,NA,15,CAINSDRQGKETQYF,TGTGCCATCAATTCCGACCGACAGGGAAAAGAGACCCAGTACTTC
TRBJ1-2,TRBV6-2/TRBV6-3,TRBD1,few,17,CASSEQQLQGKGYGYTF,TGTGCCAGCAGCGAGCAACAATTACAGGGGAAGGGCTATGGCTACACCTTC
TRBJ2-1,TRBV4-3,NA,NA,17,CASSQEPGESSYNEQFF,TGCGCCAGCAGCCAGGAGCCAGGGGAAAGCTCCTACAATGAGCAGTTCTTC
TRBJ2-4,TRBV29-1,NA,medium-sized,12,CSVNIGGNIQYF,TGCAGCGTTAATATCGGGGGAAACATTCAGTACTTC
TRBJ2-5,TRBV20-1,TRBD1,NA,13,CSAVDRGEETQYF,TGCAGTGCCGTTGACAGGGGGGAAGAGACCCAGTACTTC
TRBJ2-1,TRBV5-1,TRBD2,few,17,CASSLAVSGASYNEQFF,TGCGCCAGCAGCTTGGCGGTTAGCGGGGCATCCTACAATGAGCAGTTCTTC
TRBJ2-7,TRBV6-6,NA,once,12,CASSYPTGEQYF,TGTGCCAGCAGTTACCCCACAGGCGAGCAGTACTTC
TRBJ2-1,TRBV3-1,TRBD2,NA,17,CASSPKWATSGGAEAFF,TGTGCCAGCAGCCCTAAATGGGCGACTAGCGGGGGGGCTGAAGCGTTCTTC
TRBJ1-4,TRBV20-1,NA,NA,12,CSASIGLEKLFF,TGCAGTGCTAGTATCGGTCTGGAGAAACTGTTTTTT